One sample yielded the 20 T cell receptor beta chains listed below, sequenced in a study of blood T cells in healthy people across ages. The use of a sample-barcoded 5' primer and a J-beta primer mix characterized a second PCR of about 7 to 12 cycles. TCRdb re-analysed the 5' RACE reads in MiXCR, keeping a single row per CDR3 protein. Here the sample spans 800,000 to 950,000 distinct CDR3 sequences, almost 30% being singletons. This sample was also put to use in a study of T cells of mothers and their children.

The specimen was blood. These receptors were collected from a middle-aged woman in good health.

The rearrangement joins TRBV5-1 to TRBJ2-7; D ambiguous. Per germline, CDR1 SGHRS and CDR2 YFSETQ. The V and J ends lost 1 base and 3 bases respectively, with 11 bases between them. CDR3 size: 14 residues. The chain's CDR3 is CASSLSRENYEQYF. The CDR3 DNA sequence: TGCGCCAGCAGCTTGAGCCGAGAGAACTACGAGCAGTACTTC.

The chain carries TRBV12-3 or TRBV12-4 and TRBJ2-1; 7 bases are shared with TRBD2. J gave up 12 bases and V 1 base, and 6 bases lay outside the gene matches. The CDR3 totals 13 residues. CDR3 region: CASSLGEPGGQFF. The CDR3 DNA reads TGTGCCAGCAGTTTAGGGGAGCCGGGAGGGCAGTTCTTC.

This chain links TRBV5-1 with TRBJ1-1; D is unresolved. The CDR3 runs to 14 residues. Germline lookup yields CDR1 SGHRS and CDR2 YFSETQ. V lost 2 bases to trimming and J lost 1 base, with 9 bases between them. The DNA of the CDR3 is TGCGCCAGCAGCTTCCGACGGCGGAACACTGAAGCTTTCTTT. Translating it yields CASSFRRRNTEAFF.

This clonotype was seen more than once but under ten times. This chain joins TRBV13 and TRBJ1-2; no firm D call. This CDR3 spans 11 amino acids. Germline values: CDR1 PRHDT, CDR2 FYEKMQ (reference sequence). Trimming took off 5 bases at V and 6 bases at J, with 7 bases between the two ends. The chain's CDR3 is CASSTPHGYTF. CDR3 in DNA: TGTGCCAGCAGCACACCCCATGGCTACACCTTC.

The table lists this clonotype with many counts. V gene TRBV18 combines with J gene TRBJ1-1; D gene ambiguous. V was shortened by 2 bases and J by 0 bases, with 10 bases between the two germline ends. This CDR3 region has 15 residues. Per the germline V gene, CDR1 is KGHSH and CDR2 is LQKENI. CDR3 residues: CASSPRQSMNTEAFF. In nucleotides, the CDR3 is TGTGCCAGCTCACCAAGGCAGTCCATGAACACTGAAGCTTTCTTT. Supplemented by reference TRBV18 and TRBJ1-1, the full variable domain reads NAGVMQNPRHLVRRRGQEARLRCSPMKGHSHVYWYRQLPEEGLKFMVYLQKENIIDESGMPKERFSAEFPKEGPSILRIQQVVRGDSAAYFCASSPRQSMNTEAFFGQGTRLTVV.

This clonotype has a handful of counts. One base away lies a much larger clone, so this may be a sequencing read error. CDR3 protein: CATSRPSYYNEQYF. The CDR3 region has the DNA TGTGCCACCAGCAGGCCTAGCTACTACAATGAGCAGTACTTC. The chain has TRBV15 and TRBJ2-7; weak D call: TRBD2 (5 bases). This CDR3 contains 14 residues. The germline CDR1 and CDR2 sequences are LNHNV and YYDKDF (reference sequence). V was pared by 3 bases and J by 7 bases, with 16 bases between.

This clonotype was detected only a few times. The chain recombines TRBV5-8 with TRBJ2-7; D is uncertain. The CDR3 sequence is 14 residues long. With 4 bases removed from V and 0 bases from J, the gap between germline ends came to 11 bases. CDR1 and CDR2 from the germline V gene are SGHTS and YDEGEE. The CDR3 loop is CASSLTNVSYEQYF. As DNA, the CDR3 is TGTGCCAGCAGCCTTACTAATGTCTCCTACGAGCAGTACTTC.

The chain is built from TRBV13 and TRBJ2-3, with 12 bases matching TRBD2. The CDR3 covers 19 residues. V was pared by 0 bases and J by 5 bases, with 12 bases of the junction left unmatched. Germline V gene data show CDR1 as PRHDT and CDR2 as FYEKMQ (reference sequence). CDR3 DNA sequence: TGTGCCAGCAGCTTAGGCCCACTAGCGGGGGGAGCCGTCGGAGATACGCAGTATTTT. Translating gives CASSLGPLAGGAVGDTQYF.

This clonotype was observed many times. The gene calls are TRBV3-1 and TRBJ2-7, with D maybe TRBD2 (5 bases). Germline V gene lookup returns CDR1 LGHDT and CDR2 YNNKEL (reference sequence). The CDR3 spans 14 residues. V was shortened by 4 bases and J by 3 bases, with 13 bases between the two germline ends. CDR3: CASSLTGKFYEQYF. The CDR3 DNA is TGTGCCAGCAGCCTAACCGGGAAGTTCTACGAGCAGTACTTC.

This clonotype was picked up many times. The chain is built from TRBV12-3 or TRBV12-4 and TRBJ1-4; maybe TRBD1 (5 bases). V was cut by 6 bases and J by 0 bases, with 14 bases left in between. This CDR3 spans 16 amino acids. CDR3 loop: CASSPWDPSTNEKLFF. CDR3 DNA sequence: TGTGCCAGCAGCCCTTGGGACCCTTCAACTAATGAAAAACTGTTTTTT.

This clonotype was recorded many times. The chain links TRBV7-2 to TRBJ2-7, with D unresolved. Germline V lookup: CDR1 SGHTA, CDR2 FQGNSA. V lost 1 base and J lost 2, with 15 bases in between. The CDR3 is made up of 16 amino acids. The CDR3 protein is CASSLVPFRAPYEQYF. DNA for the CDR3: TGTGCCAGCAGCTTAGTCCCTTTTAGGGCACCCTACGAGCAGTACTTC.

The chain joins TRBV7-3 to TRBJ2-3; tentatively, D is TRBD2 (5 bases). Germline V lookup: CDR1 SGHTA, CDR2 FQGTGA. The germline V and J ends were trimmed by 1 base and 6 bases, with 17 bases remaining between them. The CDR3 is made up of 16 amino acids. The CDR3 loop is CASSLRTRLSRDTQYF. The CDR3 nucleotides are TGTGCCAGCAGCTTAAGGACTCGGTTGAGCAGGGATACGCAGTATTTT.

This clonotype has a handful of counts. The chain's CDR3 is CASIAIGQNTEAFF. The DNA of the CDR3 is TGTGCCAGCATAGCTATCGGGCAGAACACTGAAGCTTTCTTT. The chain carries TRBV25-1 and TRBJ1-1, with D unclear. The germline V and J ends were trimmed by 7 bases and 1 base, with 13 bases remaining between them. This CDR3 is built from 14 residues. CDR1 and CDR2 (germline): MGHDK, SYGVNS.

The rearrangement uses TRBV19 and TRBJ2-7; 7 bases agree with TRBD1. Germline CDR1 and CDR2: LNHDA and SQIVND (reference sequence). V gave up 2 bases and J gave up 1 base; unmatched junction bases: 11. CDR3 size: 17 residues. The CDR3 DNA follows: TGTGCCAGTAGTATATCAGCCACGACAGGGAATTCCTACGAGCAGTACTTC. This gives the protein CASSISATTGNSYEQYF.

In its sample, this clonotype was seen a few times. The chain carries TRBV28 and TRBJ1-5; unclear D gene. V lost 8 bases and J lost 8, with 16 bases in between. The CDR3 is made up of 13 amino acids. CDR1 and CDR2 from the germline V gene are MDHEN and SYDVKM. The CDR3 region is CASLSAGVKPQHF. For the CDR3, the DNA is TGTGCCAGCCTCTCAGCCGGGGTGAAGCCCCAGCATTTT.

V and J are TRBV28 and TRBJ2-7, with D uncertain. The V gene's germline CDR1 is MDHEN and CDR2 SYDVKM. V shed 4 bases and J shed 5 bases, with 12 bases lying between them. This CDR3 comprises 13 residues. CDR3 amino acids: CASSYVGMDEQYF. CDR3 bases: TGTGCCAGCAGTTACGTGGGGATGGACGAGCAGTACTTC.

The rearrangement uses TRBV9 and TRBJ2-1, with TRBD2 as a possible D gene (6 bases). The CDR3 runs 14 residues. Trimming shortened V by 0 bases and J by 5 bases, and 9 bases separated the two germline ends. Germline V CDR1 and CDR2: SGDLS, YYNGEE. The CDR3 sequence is CASSVGGVDNEQFF. The DNA of the CDR3 is TGTGCCAGCAGCGTAGGCGGGGTGGACAATGAGCAGTTCTTC.

The chain employs TRBV4-1 and TRBJ2-4; D is uncertain. The CDR3 consists of 16 residues. Trimming removed 1 base from V and 0 bases from J, with 10 bases in between. Germline V CDR1 and CDR2: MGHRA, YSYEKL. The CDR3 loop reads CASSQAGMLAKNIQYF. In nucleotides, the CDR3 is TGCGCCAGCAGCCAAGCTGGGATGCTAGCCAAAAACATTCAGTACTTC.

This clonotype has at least ten counts. This rearrangement joins TRBV10-3 to TRBJ2-7; 9 bases fit TRBD1. The CDR3 extends over 14 amino acids. From germline, CDR1 is ENHRY and CDR2 SYGVKD. The V and J ends lost 6 bases and 1 base, in that order; junction bases with no gene match: 4. CDR3 protein: CAISSTGGSYEQYF. As DNA, the CDR3 is TGTGCCATCAGCTCGACAGGGGGTTCCTACGAGCAGTACTTC.

In this sample, this clonotype turned up a few times. The rearrangement links TRBV5-6 to TRBJ2-3; the match to TRBD1 covers 9 bases. Germline loops: CDR1 SGHDT, CDR2 YYEEEE. The CDR3 totals 15 residues. The V segment lost 4 bases and the J segment 2 bases; nucleotides outside the gene matches: 5. CDR3 bases: TGTGCCAGCAGCATGGGACAGGGCACCACAGATACGCAGTATTTT. It translates to CASSMGQGTTDTQYF.